This is a list of T cell receptor beta chains from one sample in a study of PD-1 blockade in classical Hodgkin lymphoma. Sequencing used immunoSEQ multiplex PCR; TCRdb keeps in-frame clones, though not all of them. This repertoire shows 25,000 to 30,000 clones, 60% to 75% found once; its top ten account for approximately 24%. The sample in question was peripheral blood mononuclear cells (PBMCs), obtained before the second cycle of nivolumab. Receptor source: a human donor with classical Hodgkin lymphoma. Each CDR3 is given with its conserved first and last residue. The D gene is left open where the match is weak. Part of the rows lack a size; the others show once, few, many or a class for expanded clones.

d_call: .
clone_size: once
v_call: TRBV27
cdr3_length: 13
j_call: TRBJ2-7
cdr3_aa: CASSLRQSYEQYF
cdr3_nt: TGTGCCAGCAGTTTGAGACAGTCCTACGAGCAGTACTTC

d_call: TRBD1
clone_size: .
v_call: TRBV9
cdr3_length: 11
j_call: TRBJ1-2
cdr3_aa: CASRTGGGYTF
cdr3_nt: TGTGCCAGCAGGACAGGGGGTGGCTACACCTTC

d_call: TRBD2
clone_size: .
v_call: TRBV28
cdr3_length: 17
j_call: TRBJ2-2
cdr3_aa: CASSLWILAGGPGELFF
cdr3_nt: TGTGCCAGCAGTTTATGGATACTAGCGGGAGGCCCCGGGGAGCTGTTTTTT

d_call: .
clone_size: few
v_call: TRBV9
cdr3_length: 14
j_call: TRBJ1-1
cdr3_aa: CASSVSYWSTEAFF
cdr3_nt: TGTGCCAGCAGCGTATCATACTGGAGCACTGAAGCTTTCTTT

d_call: TRBD2
clone_size: .
v_call: TRBV6-4
cdr3_length: 16
j_call: TRBJ2-1
cdr3_aa: CASSLVAGSAYNEQFF
cdr3_nt: TGTGCCAGCAGCCTTGTAGCGGGGTCCGCCTACAATGAGCAGTTCTTC

d_call: .
clone_size: few
v_call: TRBV7-2
cdr3_length: 15
j_call: TRBJ2-5
cdr3_aa: CASSLGRLYQETQYF
cdr3_nt: TGTGCCAGCAGCTTAGGCAGGCTGTACCAAGAGACCCAGTACTTC

d_call: .
clone_size: .
v_call: TRBV5-3
cdr3_length: 14
j_call: TRBJ1-1
cdr3_aa: CARSLRKGRTEAFF
cdr3_nt: TGTGCCAGAAGCTTGAGGAAGGGACGAACTGAAGCTTTCTTT

d_call: .
clone_size: medium-sized
v_call: TRBV19
cdr3_length: 15
j_call: TRBJ1-5
cdr3_aa: CASLEREGRNQPQHF
cdr3_nt: .

d_call: .
clone_size: .
v_call: TRBV5-1
cdr3_length: 16
j_call: TRBJ1-6
cdr3_aa: CASSPTRGTYNSPLHF
cdr3_nt: TGCGCCAGCAGCCCGACGCGTGGGACTTATAATTCACCCCTCCACTTT

d_call: .
clone_size: .
v_call: TRBV5-6
cdr3_length: 15
j_call: TRBJ2-3
cdr3_aa: CASSLGGWVTDTQYF
cdr3_nt: TGTGCCAGCAGCTTGGGTGGTTGGGTCACAGATACGCAGTATTTT

d_call: .
clone_size: once
v_call: TRBV7-2
cdr3_length: 13
j_call: TRBJ2-3
cdr3_aa: CASSSRQFDTQYF
cdr3_nt: TGTGCCAGCAGCTCCCGACAGTTTGATACGCAGTATTTT

d_call: TRBD1
clone_size: few
v_call: TRBV5-1
cdr3_length: 15
j_call: TRBJ1-2
cdr3_aa: CASSAGTGERGGYTF
cdr3_nt: TGCGCCAGCAGCGCCGGGACAGGGGAGAGGGGAGGCTACACCTTC

d_call: .
clone_size: .
v_call: TRBV27
cdr3_length: 17
j_call: TRBJ1-4
cdr3_aa: CASSSFGPQTPNEKLFF
cdr3_nt: TGTGCCAGCAGCTCTTTTGGACCACAAACACCTAATGAAAAACTGTTTTTT

d_call: .
clone_size: few
v_call: TRBV6-6
cdr3_length: 12
j_call: TRBJ1-2
cdr3_aa: CASKGDNYGYTF
cdr3_nt: TGTGCCAGCAAGGGGGATAACTATGGCTACACCTTC

d_call: TRBD1
clone_size: .
v_call: TRBV2
cdr3_length: 18
j_call: TRBJ1-2
cdr3_aa: CASSTGQGRGWLKNGYTF
cdr3_nt: TGTGCCAGCAGCACTGGACAGGGGAGAGGGTGGTTGAAGAATGGCTACACCTTC

d_call: .
clone_size: .
v_call: TRBV19
cdr3_length: 15
j_call: TRBJ1-5
cdr3_aa: CASSWVGPTNQPQHF
cdr3_nt: TGTGCCAGTAGTTGGGTGGGGCCTACCAATCAGCCCCAGCATTTT

d_call: TRBD1
clone_size: few
v_call: TRBV29-1
cdr3_length: 14
j_call: TRBJ2-2
cdr3_aa: CSVRRDRASGELFF
cdr3_nt: TGCAGCGTTCGCCGGGACAGGGCGTCCGGGGAGCTGTTTTTT

d_call: .
clone_size: .
v_call: TRBV6-4
cdr3_length: 15
j_call: TRBJ2-1
cdr3_aa: CASSVVPFSYNEQFF
cdr3_nt: TGTGCCAGCTCCGTTGTCCCTTTCTCCTACAATGAGCAGTTCTTC

d_call: .
clone_size: .
v_call: TRBV5-1
cdr3_length: 14
j_call: TRBJ1-1
cdr3_aa: CASSIGPMNTEAFF
cdr3_nt: TGCGCCAGCAGCATAGGGCCCATGAACACTGAAGCTTTCTTT

d_call: TRBD1
clone_size: .
v_call: TRBV4-3
cdr3_length: 16
j_call: TRBJ2-2
cdr3_aa: CASSPHGTGNTGELFF
cdr3_nt: TGCGCCAGCAGCCCCCACGGGACAGGGAACACCGGGGAGCTGTTTTTT

d_call: .
clone_size: few
v_call: TRBV15
cdr3_length: 15
j_call: TRBJ1-3
cdr3_aa: CATSRDSNPGDTIYF
cdr3_nt: TGTGCCACCAGCAGAGATAGCAACCCCGGGGACACCATATATTTT